This is a list of T cell receptor beta chains from one sample in a study of blood T cell repertoires in COVID-19. The protocol was immunoSEQ multiplex PCR, while the TCRdb copy is restricted to in-frame clones and leaves out a portion. The sample carries hundreds of thousands of clones, over 70% recorded once. The material sequenced was peripheral blood. The receptors derive from a woman between 45 and 60 years old with acute or convalescent COVID-19. The CDR3 runs from the conserved cysteine through the conserved F or W.

cdr3_aa v_call cdr3_length
CASSLKGDIAYNEQFF TRBV5-5 16
CASSQDWGAQYF TRBV3-1/TRBV3-2 12
CASSPSTDTQYF TRBV14 12
CASSVGPNKYEQYF TRBV9 14
CASRPGQGSYEQYF TRBV2 14
CASSIAPGLGTGELFF TRBV19 16
CASSMTPLVDTQYF TRBV2 14
CASSPARGTGNTEAFF TRBV18 16
CASSRSRLAGAADTQYF TRBV19 17
CASSDPQGGSPLHF TRBV25-1 14